The present TCR beta chain was sequenced within a study of T cell repertoires in ileal Crohn's disease. Study overall: All patients had surgery for stricturing (61%) or penetrating (around 40%) disease.

Adults with ileal or ileocolonic Crohn's disease and an indication for resection were eligible. This CDR3 has 12 amino acids. V lost 6 bases to trimming and J lost 2 bases; unmatched junction nucleotides: 0. Germline CDR1 MNHNS, CDR2 SASEGT. Produced via immunoSEQ multiplex PCR; TCRdb's table is partial and in-frame only. The table includes more than 11,000 clones, nearly 90% detected once. This clone is a singleton in its sample. What it recognizes is unknown. Study-wide points: Every patient over 26.8% clonality showed endoscopic recurrence. Compared with non-smokers, active smokers at surgery showed more clonal expansions.

This clonotype was obtained from an adult with Crohn's disease. V gene TRBV6-1 combines with J gene TRBJ2-7, with TRBD1 matching over 8 bases. Input material: ileal tissue. The CDR3 coding sequence is TGTGCCAGCAGGACAGGGGCCTACGAGCAGTACTTC. Amino acid sequence: CASRTGAYEQYF.